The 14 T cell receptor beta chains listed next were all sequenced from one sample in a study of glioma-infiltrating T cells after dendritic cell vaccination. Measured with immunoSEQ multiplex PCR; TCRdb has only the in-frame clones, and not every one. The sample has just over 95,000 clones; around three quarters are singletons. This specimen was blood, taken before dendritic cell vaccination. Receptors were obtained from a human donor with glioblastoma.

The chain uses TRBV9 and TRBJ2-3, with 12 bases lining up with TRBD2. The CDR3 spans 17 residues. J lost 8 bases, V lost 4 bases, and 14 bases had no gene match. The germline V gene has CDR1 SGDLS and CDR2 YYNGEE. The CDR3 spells CASSPRAPSGGDFTQYF. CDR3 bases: TGTGCCAGCAGCCCGCGAGCCCCTAGCGGGGGGGATTTTACGCAGTATTTT.

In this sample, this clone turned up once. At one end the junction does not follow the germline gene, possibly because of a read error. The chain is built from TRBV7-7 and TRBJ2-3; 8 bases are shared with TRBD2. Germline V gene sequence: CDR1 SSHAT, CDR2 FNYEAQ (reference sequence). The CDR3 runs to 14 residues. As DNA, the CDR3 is TGTGCTAGCAGCTCCGGGAGGGCCACAGATACGCAGTATTTT. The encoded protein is CASSSGRATDTQYF.

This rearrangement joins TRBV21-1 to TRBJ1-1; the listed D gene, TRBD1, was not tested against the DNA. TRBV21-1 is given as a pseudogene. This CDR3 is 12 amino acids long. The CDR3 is CASSIAGTGVFF. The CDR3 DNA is TGTGCCAGCAGCATAGCCGGGACAGGAGTTTTCTTT.

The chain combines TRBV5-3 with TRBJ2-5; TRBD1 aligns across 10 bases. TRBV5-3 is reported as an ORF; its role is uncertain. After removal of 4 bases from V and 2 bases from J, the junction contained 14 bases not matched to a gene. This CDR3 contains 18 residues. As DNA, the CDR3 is TGTGCCAGAAGCATAACCGGGACAGGGGTATTGCGACAAGAGACCCAGTACTTC. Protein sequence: CARSITGTGVLRQETQYF.

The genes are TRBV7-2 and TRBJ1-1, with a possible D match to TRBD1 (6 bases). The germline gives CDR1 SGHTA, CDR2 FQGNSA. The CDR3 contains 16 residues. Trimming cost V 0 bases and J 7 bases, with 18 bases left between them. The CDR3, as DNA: TGTGCCAGCAGCTTAGCAGTCGGGACACTTTTTCTTGAAGCTTTCTTT. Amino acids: CASSLAVGTLFLEAFF.

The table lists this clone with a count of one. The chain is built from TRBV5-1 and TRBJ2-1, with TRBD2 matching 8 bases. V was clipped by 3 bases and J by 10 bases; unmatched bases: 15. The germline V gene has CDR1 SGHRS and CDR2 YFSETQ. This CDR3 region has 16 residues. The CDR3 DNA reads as TGCGCCAGCAGCTCGACCGCTAGCGGGCGGTCGGGGGAGCAGTTCTTC. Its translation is CASSSTASGRSGEQFF.

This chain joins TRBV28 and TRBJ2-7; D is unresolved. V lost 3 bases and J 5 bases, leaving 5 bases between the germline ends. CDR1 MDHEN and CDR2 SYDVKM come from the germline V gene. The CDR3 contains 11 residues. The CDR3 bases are TGTGCCAGCAGTTTCCGGGACGAGCAGTACTTC. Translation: CASSFRDEQYF.

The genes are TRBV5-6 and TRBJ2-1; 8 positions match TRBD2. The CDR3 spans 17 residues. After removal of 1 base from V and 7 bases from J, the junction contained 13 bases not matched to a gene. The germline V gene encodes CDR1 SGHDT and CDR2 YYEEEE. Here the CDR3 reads CASSLFSAPGGPNEQFF. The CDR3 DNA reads TGTGCCAGCAGCTTGTTTTCAGCACCGGGAGGGCCAAATGAGCAGTTCTTC.

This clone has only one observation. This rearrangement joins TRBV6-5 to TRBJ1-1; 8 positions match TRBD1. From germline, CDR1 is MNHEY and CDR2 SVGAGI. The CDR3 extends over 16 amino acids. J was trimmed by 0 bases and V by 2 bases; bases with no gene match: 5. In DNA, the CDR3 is TGTGCCAGCAGTTACAGGGACAGGCTAATGAACACTGAAGCTTTCTTT. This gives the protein CASSYRDRLMNTEAFF.

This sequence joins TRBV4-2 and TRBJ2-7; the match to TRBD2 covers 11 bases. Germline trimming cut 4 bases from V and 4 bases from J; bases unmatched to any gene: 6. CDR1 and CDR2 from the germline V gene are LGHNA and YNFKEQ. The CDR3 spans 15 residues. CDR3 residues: CASSLTSGSEYEQYF. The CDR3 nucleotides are TGTGCCAGCAGCCTTACTAGCGGGAGCGAGTACGAGCAGTACTTC.

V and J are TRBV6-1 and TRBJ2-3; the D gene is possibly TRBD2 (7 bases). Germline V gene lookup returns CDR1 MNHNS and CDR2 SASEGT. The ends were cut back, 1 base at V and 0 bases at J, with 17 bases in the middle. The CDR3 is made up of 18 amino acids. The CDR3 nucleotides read TGTGCCAGCAGTGAAGGAACCCTCGCGGGGGCCAGCACAGATACGCAGTATTTT. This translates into CASSEGTLAGASTDTQYF.

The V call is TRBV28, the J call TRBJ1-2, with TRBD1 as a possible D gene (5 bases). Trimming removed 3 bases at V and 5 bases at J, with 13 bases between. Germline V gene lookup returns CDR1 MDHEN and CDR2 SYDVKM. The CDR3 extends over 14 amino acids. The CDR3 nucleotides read TGTGCCAGCAGTTTCCGACGGACAAGTTATGGCTACACCTTC. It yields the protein CASSFRRTSYGYTF.

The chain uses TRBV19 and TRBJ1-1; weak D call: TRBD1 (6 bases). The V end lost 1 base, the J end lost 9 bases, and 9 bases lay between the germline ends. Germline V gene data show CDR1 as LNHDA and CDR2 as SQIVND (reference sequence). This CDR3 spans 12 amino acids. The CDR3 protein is CASSIATGKAFF. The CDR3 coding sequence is TGTGCCAGTAGTATAGCTACAGGGAAAGCTTTCTTT.

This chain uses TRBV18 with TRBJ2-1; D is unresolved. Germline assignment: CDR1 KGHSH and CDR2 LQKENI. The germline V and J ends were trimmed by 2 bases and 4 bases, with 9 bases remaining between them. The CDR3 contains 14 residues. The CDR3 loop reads CASSPYQEYNEQFF. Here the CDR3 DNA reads TGTGCCAGCTCACCATACCAGGAATACAATGAGCAGTTCTTC.